The rows below give T cell receptor beta chains drawn from one sample of a study of chemoradiotherapy in HPV16-positive cancers. Sequencing was performed with immunoSEQ multiplex PCR; in TCRdb, only in-frame clones are kept and a portion is missing. The table records tens of thousands of clones, about 93% of them present only once. Specimen: blood, collected from a patient who underwent chemoradiotherapy. These receptor sequences come from a human donor with HPV-associated anogenital cancer. Each CDR3 is given with its conserved first and last residue. A D gene is named only where the DNA matches it firmly. Clone size is stated in some rows and not others, as once, few, many or a class when expanded.

TRBV7-2	TRBJ2-1	-	TRBD2	CASSLAVAGRQNEQFF	TGTGCCAGCAGCTTAGCGGTAGCGGGGCGACAAAATGAGCAGTTCTTC
TRBV18	TRBJ1-1	-	TRBD1	CASSQLPGTAWAANTEAFF	TGTGCCAGCTCACAACTACCCGGGACAGCCTGGGCCGCGAACACTGAAGCTTTCTTT
TRBV6-1	TRBJ1-5	-	-	CASSEIPGTSNQPQHF	TGTGCCAGCAGTGAAATTCCGGGGACTAGCAATCAGCCCCAGCATTTT
TRBV5-1	TRBJ2-3	-	-	CASSLGGTDTQYF	TGCGCCAGCAGCTTGGGAGGCACAGATACGCAGTATTTT
TRBV10-3	TRBJ1-3	-	-	CASSYSGGAGNTIYF	TGTGCCAGCAGTTACTCGGGGGGAGCTGGAAACACCATATATTTT
TRBV20-1	TRBJ1-2	-	-	CSAAPHRSYTF	TGCAGTGCGGCCCCCCACAGGAGCTACACCTTC
TRBV7-2	TRBJ2-6	-	-	CASSYSFGANVLTF	TGTGCCAGCAGCTATAGTTTTGGGGCCAACGTCCTGACTTTC
TRBV5-1	TRBJ1-5	-	TRBD1	CASSLALGTGLVWGNQPQHF	TGCGCCAGCAGCTTAGCGTTAGGGACAGGGTTGGTTTGGGGTAATCAGCCCCAGCATTTT
TRBV6-1	TRBJ1-1	-	-	CASSDRGDPNTEAFF	TGTGCCAGCAGTGATCGGGGGGACCCGAACACTGAAGCTTTCTTT
TRBV25-1	TRBJ2-6	-	-	CASSADTATGANVLTF	TGTGCCAGCAGTGCCGACACTGCTACTGGGGCCAACGTCCTGACTTTC
TRBV15	TRBJ1-2	-	-	CATSSPGRLRYTF	TGTGCCACCAGCAGCCCGGGACGATTGCGCTACACCTTC
TRBV19	TRBJ1-1	-	-	CASSKRGGGEAFF	TGTGCCAGTAGTAAGAGAGGGGGTGGTGAAGCTTTCTTT
TRBV10-3	TRBJ2-7	-	TRBD1	CAIKTGTGTYEQYF	TGTGCCATCAAAACCGGGACAGGGACATACGAGCAGTACTTC
TRBV7-2	TRBJ1-2	-	-	CASSLEIGYTF	TGTGCCAGCAGCTTAGAGATTGGCTACACCTTC
TRBV11-2	TRBJ2-1	-	TRBD2	CASSFLAGGFDEQFF	TGTGCCAGCAGCTTCCTAGCGGGAGGGTTCGATGAGCAGTTCTTC
TRBV7-8	TRBJ2-1	once	-	CASSPGNSYNEQFF	TGTGCCAGCAGCCCGGGCAACTCCTACAATGAGCAGTTCTTC
TRBV27	TRBJ2-3	-	-	CASSLLGPDTQYF	TGTGCCAGCAGTTTATTGGGGCCAGATACGCAGTATTTT
TRBV27	TRBJ1-2	-	-	CASSFLGRTGRYGYTF	TGTGCCAGCAGTTTTTTGGGGAGAACAGGGCGGTATGGCTACACCTTC
TRBV6-4	TRBJ1-1	-	-	CASSALQGSQAFF	TGTGCCAGCAGTGCCTTACAGGGTTCTCAAGCTTTCTTT
TRBV6-1	TRBJ1-5	-	-	CASSETTADQPQHF	TGTGCCAGCAGTGAAACGACGGCGGATCAGCCCCAGCATTTT
TRBV14	TRBJ2-1	-	TRBD2	CASSQLSRGDEQFF	TGTGCCAGCAGCCAGCTCTCTCGGGGGGATGAGCAGTTCTTC
TRBV6-1	TRBJ1-5	-	-	CASSEDIGRNQPQHF	TGTGCCAGCAGTGAAGACATAGGGCGGAATCAGCCCCAGCATTTT
TRBV4-3	TRBJ2-3	once	TRBD1	CASSQDFRGRGSDTQYF	TGCGCCAGCAGCCAAGATTTTAGGGGGCGAGGGTCAGATACGCAGTATTTT
TRBV6-1	TRBJ1-2	-	-	CASSEAVDNFYGYTF	TGTGCCAGCAGTGAAGCAGTGGACAATTTCTATGGCTACACCTTC
TRBV7-2	TRBJ2-7	-	-	CASSNPPRAGQKSEQYF	TGTGCCAGCAGCAATCCCCCCCGGGCGGGACAGAAATCCGAGCAGTACTTC
TRBV19	TRBJ1-1	-	-	CASSIRPRGIPRTEAFF	TGTGCCAGTAGTATTCGGCCCCGAGGAATACCGAGGACTGAAGCTTTCTTT
TRBV11-2	TRBJ2-7	-	-	CASSLVGYAYF	TGTGCCAGCAGCTTAGTAGGTTACGCGTACTTC
TRBV7-8	TRBJ2-1	once	TRBD1	CASRRSGGRGNEQFF	TGTGCCAGCAGACGTTCAGGGGGCCGGGGCAATGAGCAGTTCTTC
TRBV5-4	TRBJ1-2	-	-	CASSLGGPGDGYTF	TGTGCCAGCAGCTTGGGGGGTCCCGGGGATGGCTACACCTTC
TRBV4-3	TRBJ2-7	-	-	CASSQHRSSYEQYF	TGCGCCAGCAGCCAACACAGGTCTAGCTACGAGCAGTACTTC
TRBV11-2	TRBJ1-2	-	-	CASSSRSGLPYGYTF	TGTGCCAGCAGCTCTAGGTCAGGGCTACCCTATGGCTACACCTTC
TRBV2	TRBJ1-2	-	-	CASSESGSYGYTF	TGTGCCAGCAGTGAATCAGGGTCCTATGGCTACACCTTC
TRBV7-2	TRBJ1-6	-	-	CASSFTGNGYSPLHF	TGTGCCAGCAGCTTCACAGGGAATGGTTATTCACCCCTCCACTTT
TRBV11-2	TRBJ1-1	-	TRBD1	CASSLRTGANEAFF	TGTGCCAGCAGCTTACGGACAGGGGCTAATGAAGCTTTCTTT
TRBV7-2	TRBJ1-5	-	TRBD1	CASSLETGGRQPQHF	TGTGCCAGCAGCTTAGAGACAGGGGGACGCCAGCCCCAGCATTTT
TRBV7-9	TRBJ1-1	-	-	CASSVAGRMNTEAFF	TGTGCCAGCAGCGTAGCGGGACGGATGAACACTGAAGCTTTCTTT
TRBV27	TRBJ2-2	-	TRBD2	CASCGGWGTGELFF	TGTGCCAGCTGCGGGGGATGGGGCACCGGGGAGCTGTTTTTT
TRBV27	TRBJ2-7	-	TRBD2	CASRGLAGVEEQYF	TGTGCCAGCAGGGGACTAGCGGGAGTGGAAGAGCAGTACTTC
TRBV18	TRBJ2-1	-	-	CASRQASSYNEQFF	TGTGCCAGCCGACAGGCGAGCTCCTACAATGAGCAGTTCTTC
TRBV4-2	TRBJ1-5	-	-	CASSQDIQERPQHF	TGTGCCAGCAGCCAAGATATCCAGGAGCGGCCCCAGCATTTT
TRBV29-1	TRBJ1-1	once	-	CSVPAMNTEAFF	TGCAGCGTCCCCGCCATGAACACTGAAGCTTTCTTT
TRBV5-1	TRBJ2-7	once	TRBD1	CASSWTGTGLYEQYF	TGCGCCAGCAGCTGGACCGGGACAGGGCTTTACGAGCAGTACTTC
TRBV27	TRBJ2-5	-	-	CASSYRLAETQYF	TGTGCCAGCAGTTACCGGTTGGCGGAGACCCAGTACTTC
TRBV4-1	TRBJ2-4	-	-	CASSQVTDRRWKNIQYF	TGCGCCAGCAGCCAAGTGACAGACCGGCGGTGGAAAAACATTCAGTACTTC